This T cell receptor (beta chain) was retrieved from a study of blood T cell repertoires in COVID-19. Across the whole study: Italy, Spain and the United States were the sources of the convalescent and acute COVID-19 samples.

The V gene's germline CDR1 is MNHEY and CDR2 SMNVEV (reference sequence). The CDR3 consists of 15 residues. Trimming took 0 bases from V and 1 from J; bases not matched to a gene: 2. As handled by the study authors: Nucleated cell number was recorded as an estimate derived from reference gene primer amplification. This table comes from immunoSEQ multiplex PCR, and its TCRdb copy is limited to in-frame clones, with some not included. V, J and clone size reflect that table, while D and trimming were determined from the DNA. The sample lists approximately 210,000 clones, roughly 87% occurring once. Source material: peripheral blood. The origin of this receptor is a man in his forties with active or convalescent COVID-19. The chain couples TRBV27 to TRBJ1-1; 7 positions match TRBD1. The CDR3: CASSLSNRGNTEAFF. CDR3 DNA: TGTGCCAGCAGTTTATCGAACAGGGGGAACACTGAAGCTTTCTTT.